Listed here are 19 T cell receptor beta chains from one sample, sequenced in a study of T cells after yellow fever vaccination. TCRdb reanalysed the 5' RACE reads using MiXCR and keeps one entry per CDR3 protein. The table shows around 63,000 distinct CDR3 sequences, with less than 8.5% occurring only once. The sequencing used CD8+ T cells sorted from PBMCs, collected 15 days after the yellow fever booster vaccination. All receptors come from a man aged 25-45 years who received the YFV17D yellow fever vaccine.

This clonotype was seen at least ten times. This chain uses TRBV6-2 or TRBV6-3 with TRBJ2-1; 8 positions agree with TRBD2. Trimming at V came to 2 bases and at J to 4 bases, leaving 4 bases not matched to a gene. In germline, CDR1 is MNHEY, CDR2 SVGEGT. This CDR3 is 15 amino acids long. The CDR3 nucleotides are TGTGCCAGCAGTTACCTAGCGGGCGGATACAATGAGCAGTTCTTC. It translates to CASSYLAGGYNEQFF.

This clonotype was counted many times. The chain carries TRBV20-1 and TRBJ2-3, with D possibly matching TRBD2 (5 bases). The germline V gene has CDR1 DFQATT and CDR2 SNEGSKA (reference sequence). This CDR3 is built from 14 residues. Trimming left V 5 bases short and J 2 bases short, with 14 bases between. This chain's CDR3 is CSALASGITDTQYF. The CDR3 nucleotides read TGCAGTGCTCTCGCGAGCGGAATCACAGATACGCAGTATTTT.

There are many counts of this clonotype. This chain connects TRBV7-2 to TRBJ2-7; possible D gene TRBD2, 6 bases. Germline CDR1 reads SGHTA; CDR2 reads FQGNSA. V lost 4 bases to trimming and J lost 3 bases, with 10 bases between them. This CDR3 comprises 13 residues. The CDR3 here is CASSWKEGYEQYF. The CDR3 DNA is TGTGCCAGCAGCTGGAAGGAGGGCTACGAGCAGTACTTC.

This clonotype has ten or more counts. The genes are TRBV14 and TRBJ2-2, with TRBD2 identical over 9 bases. The CDR3 consists of 14 residues. After removal of 1 base from V and 6 bases from J, the junction contained 0 bases not matched to a gene. CDR1 is SGHDN, CDR2 FVKESK, per germline. This CDR3 reads CASSQVAGAGELFF. The DNA of the CDR3 is TGTGCCAGCAGCCAAGTAGCGGGAGCCGGGGAGCTGTTTTTT.

This clonotype was picked up many times. This chain connects TRBV7-6 to TRBJ2-2, with 13 bases identical to TRBD2. Germline V gene sequence: CDR1 SGHVS, CDR2 FNYEAQ. The ends lost 1 base at V and 6 bases at J; junction bases unmatched: 5. This CDR3 comprises 17 residues. DNA for the CDR3: TGTGCCAGCAGCTTAGGGACTAGCGGGAGTGTTTCCGGGGAGCTGTTTTTT. Protein product: CASSLGTSGSVSGELFF.

This clonotype was found many times. CDR3 protein: CASSFGWGGYNEQFF. CDR3 coding DNA: TGTGCCAGCAGTTTCGGGTGGGGGGGGTACAATGAGCAGTTCTTC. V and J are TRBV12-3 or TRBV12-4 and TRBJ2-1; TRBD2 aligns across 7 bases. This CDR3 is 15 amino acids long. Trimming cost V 3 bases and J 4 bases; bases outside gene matches: 6.

This clonotype was recorded many times. This rearrangement joins TRBV12-3 or TRBV12-4 to TRBJ2-1; no definite D call. This CDR3 has 13 residues. With 6 bases removed from V and 7 bases from J, the gap between germline ends came to 13 bases. CDR3 protein: CASRVLGLNEQFF. CDR3 DNA: TGTGCCAGCAGAGTTTTGGGGTTGAATGAGCAGTTCTTC.

This clonotype was observed at least ten times. The chain has TRBV6-2 or TRBV6-3 and TRBJ1-5, with D uncertain. CDR1 and CDR2 from the germline V gene are MNHEY and SVGEGT. Trimming cost V 4 bases and J 4 bases, with 5 bases left between them. The CDR3 totals 12 residues. CDR3 in amino acids: CASSLGNQPQHF. CDR3 in DNA: TGTGCCAGCAGTTTGGGTAATCAGCCCCAGCATTTT.

This clonotype was picked up many times. The rearrangement uses TRBV5-4 and TRBJ1-1, with D unclear. In germline, CDR1 is SGHNT, CDR2 YYREEE (reference sequence). The CDR3 covers 19 residues. V gave up 1 base and J gave up 4 bases, with 26 bases separating them. The DNA of the CDR3 is TGTGCCAGCAGCTTGATATCGGCCCTAGGTGTGACACCGGGCACTGAAGCTTTCTTT. This translates into CASSLISALGVTPGTEAFF.

This clonotype was counted a few times. This chain connects TRBV4-1 to TRBJ2-7, with D unresolved. V dropped 1 base and J dropped 2 bases, with 3 bases sitting between them. There are 12 residues in the CDR3. Germline loops: CDR1 MGHRA, CDR2 YSYEKL. The CDR3 is CASSQGPYEQYF. The CDR3 nucleotides are TGCGCCAGCAGCCAAGGACCCTACGAGCAGTACTTC.

This clonotype was detected ten times or more. The CDR3 bases are TGTGCCAGCAGTGAAGACACCGGGACAGGGTGGGCTACGCAGTATTTT. Its translation is CASSEDTGTGWATQYF. The genes are TRBV6-1 and TRBJ2-3; 9 positions match TRBD1. J gave up 8 bases and V 1 base, and 10 bases lay outside the gene matches. CDR1 and CDR2 (germline): MNHNS, SASEGT. The CDR3 runs to 16 residues.

This clonotype was picked up many times. V gene TRBV7-8 combines with J gene TRBJ2-1; D remains ambiguous. The CDR3 runs 15 residues. V lost 1 base, J lost 2 bases, and 9 bases lay in between. Germline CDR1 and CDR2: SGHVS and FQNEAQ. The CDR3 coding sequence is TGTGCCAGCAGCTTAGAAAGGTTAACCTACAATGAGCAGTTCTTC. Protein sequence: CASSLERLTYNEQFF.

This clonotype was counted ten times or more. The V call is TRBV18, the J call TRBJ2-5; D is possibly TRBD2 (6 bases). The length of the CDR3 is 14 residues. Germline values: CDR1 KGHSH, CDR2 LQKENI. Trimming shortened V by 0 bases and J by 2 bases, and 7 bases separated the two germline ends. The CDR3 is CASSPPEGQETQYF. The DNA of the CDR3 is TGTGCCAGCTCACCACCGGAGGGACAAGAGACCCAGTACTTC. Complete variable domain (other parts from reference TRBV18 and TRBJ2-5): NAGVMQNPRHLVRRRGQEARLRCSPMKGHSHVYWYRQLPEEGLKFMVYLQKENIIDESGMPKERFSAEFPKEGPSILRIQQVVRGDSAAYFCASSPPEGQETQYFGPGTRLLVL.

In the case of this clonotype: A read error may explain this, as a much larger clone is one base away. This rearrangement joins TRBV20-1 to TRBJ2-7; TRBD1 might be the D (6 bases). Trimming pared 4 bases from V and 0 bases from J, leaving 13 bases between. This CDR3 contains 14 residues. Germline V gives CDR1 DFQATT, CDR2 SNEGSKA (reference sequence). DNA for the CDR3: TGCAGTGCTATGGGGGCGATTAGCTCCTACGAGCAGTACTTC. It is translated as CSAMGAISSYEQYF.

This clonotype occurred many times. The chain uses TRBV3-1 and TRBJ2-7, with D unclear. The CDR3 length is 13 residues. The V gene lost 3 bases and the J gene lost 5 bases, with 11 bases spanning the gap. Germline CDR1 reads LGHDT; CDR2 reads YNNKEL (reference sequence). The CDR3 DNA follows: TGTGCCAGCAGCCATTACATGGGCAACGAGCAGTACTTC. Translated, it gives CASSHYMGNEQYF.

This clonotype came up many times. The chain employs TRBV2 and TRBJ2-1; 10 nucleotides agree with TRBD1. The CDR3 has 15 residues. Germline loops: CDR1 SNHLY, CDR2 FYNNEI. V was pared by 8 bases and J by 6 bases, with 10 bases of the junction left unmatched. CDR3 nucleotides: TGTGCCAGCCCTAGGGACAGGGGTAGGGGCAATGAGCAGTTCTTC. This encodes CASPRDRGRGNEQFF.

This clonotype has ten or more counts. The chain has TRBV27 and TRBJ2-7; D is unresolved. Germline V CDR1 and CDR2: MNHEY, SMNVEV (reference sequence). The CDR3 has 14 residues. Trimming took 5 bases from V and 2 from J, leaving 13 bases between them. CDR3: CASSPRDGAYEQYF. In nucleotides, the CDR3 is TGTGCCAGCAGTCCCCGAGACGGCGCCTACGAGCAGTACTTC.

The rearrangement uses TRBV11-2 and TRBJ2-5; 11 bases fit TRBD2. The CDR3 is 19 residues long. The V gene end was trimmed by 0 bases and the J gene end by 0 bases; junction bases not matched to a gene: 9. Per the germline V gene, CDR1 is SGHAT and CDR2 is FQNNGV. This chain's CDR3 is CASSLEIGTSGAYQETQYF. For the CDR3, the DNA is TGTGCCAGCAGCTTAGAAATCGGGACTAGCGGAGCGTACCAAGAGACCCAGTACTTC.

There are many counts of this clonotype. The J gene is TRBJ2-3, the V gene TRBV7-8; possibly TRBD2 for D (6 bases). Between the trimmed V and J ends, which lost 0 bases and 6 bases, there was a span of 10 bases. Germline V lookup: CDR1 SGHVS, CDR2 FQNEAQ. The CDR3 runs 14 residues. CDR3 amino acids: CASSLALAWDTQYF. The CDR3 DNA reads as TGTGCCAGCAGCTTAGCGCTAGCGTGGGATACGCAGTATTTT.